One sample yielded the 5 T cell receptor beta chains listed below, sequenced in a study of blood T cell repertoires in COVID-19. The assay was immunoSEQ multiplex PCR, and TCRdb's table has in-frame clones only and misses some. The sample lists 49,000 or so clones; approximately 88% were seen once. The sample comprised peripheral blood. These receptors originate from a man aged 45-60 years with acute or convalescent COVID-19.

The chain joins TRBV19 to TRBJ1-4; tentatively, D is TRBD1 (6 bases). This CDR3 has 17 residues. V gave up 1 base and J gave up 2 bases, with 14 bases separating them. Germline assignment: CDR1 LNHDA and CDR2 SQIVND (reference sequence). The CDR3 protein is CASSIGYDRLTNEKLFF. CDR3 coding DNA: TGTGCCAGTAGTATAGGATACGACAGGTTGACTAATGAAAAACTGTTTTTT.

As DNA, the CDR3 is TGTGCCAGCAGGCTGGGACAGGGGAACACAGATACGCAGTATTTT. This translates into CASRLGQGNTDTQYF. This sequence joins TRBV2 and TRBJ2-3; 10 nucleotides match TRBD1. CDR1 and CDR2 from the germline V gene are SNHLY and FYNNEI. V dropped 6 bases and J dropped 2; count of bases not matched to a gene: 5. The CDR3 runs 15 residues.

The J gene is TRBJ1-5, the V gene TRBV7-2, with 10 bases aligning to TRBD1. The CDR3 extends over 14 amino acids. V was pared by 5 bases and J by 5 bases, with 3 bases of the junction left unmatched. The germline V gene encodes CDR1 SGHTA and CDR2 FQGNSA. CDR3 coding DNA: TGTGCCAGCAGCCGCGGACAGGGGGATCAGCCCCAGCATTTT. Its protein product is CASSRGQGDQPQHF.

The V gene is TRBV29-1, the J gene TRBJ2-1, with D unclear. Trimming removed 8 bases at V and 5 bases at J, with 16 bases between. This CDR3 comprises 13 residues. Germline loops: CDR1 SQVTM, CDR2 ANQGSEA. CDR3 sequence reads: CSFRPTGNNEQFF. The CDR3 DNA reads as TGCAGCTTTAGGCCGACTGGTAACAATGAGCAGTTCTTC.

This chain uses TRBV5-1 with TRBJ1-1; a weak D match, TRBD1 (5 bases). The germline V gene encodes CDR1 SGHRS and CDR2 YFSETQ. This CDR3 has 14 residues. The V and J ends lost 5 bases and 0 bases respectively, with 11 bases between them. The CDR3 loop reads CASRTGTVNTEAFF. The CDR3 DNA is TGCGCCAGCAGGACCGGGACTGTGAACACTGAAGCTTTCTTT. Complete variable domain (other parts from reference TRBV5-1 and TRBJ1-1): KAGVTQTPRYLIKTRGQQVTLSCSPISGHRSVSWYQQTPGQGLQFLFEYFSETQRNKGNFPGRFSGRQFSNSRSEMNVSTLELGDSALYLCASRTGTVNTEAFFGQGTRLTVV.